Listed below are T cell receptor beta chains from one sample, sequenced in a study of Graves' ophthalmopathy and Graves' hyperthyroidism. TCRdb analysed the multiplex PCR reads with MiXCR anew, one entry per CDR3 protein. The table records about 210,000 distinct CDR3 sequences, about 32% of them present only once. Sequenced input: peripheral blood. The source of these receptors is a man over 45 with Graves' ophthalmopathy. Each CDR3 is given with its conserved first and last residue.

j_gene: TRBJ2-5
v_gene: TRBV6-5
CDR3aa: CAIRGRSQETQYF

j_gene: TRBJ2-5
v_gene: TRBV29-1
CDR3aa: CSVGDGSGGETQYF

j_gene: TRBJ2-2
v_gene: TRBV7-8
CDR3aa: CASSQSNTGELFF

j_gene: TRBJ2-5
v_gene: TRBV4-3
CDR3aa: CASSRQEGDETQYF

j_gene: TRBJ2-7
v_gene: TRBV20-1
CDR3aa: CSARDLDSYEQYF

j_gene: TRBJ1-1
v_gene: TRBV12-3/TRBV12-4
CDR3aa: CASSPSEGTEAFF

j_gene: TRBJ2-7
v_gene: TRBV6-5
CDR3aa: CASGSSGTPYEQYF

j_gene: TRBJ2-7
v_gene: TRBV20-1
CDR3aa: CSARSTRDTNSYEQYF

j_gene: TRBJ2-2
v_gene: TRBV5-6
CDR3aa: CASSQGRAMFTGELFF

j_gene: TRBJ1-5
v_gene: TRBV6-5
CDR3aa: CASSYSSTYREPQHF